This T cell receptor (beta chain) was profiled in a study of beta chain features in type 1 diabetes. In its sample, this clone was seen a few times. The study reverse transcribed the entire isolated RNA, so it sequenced expressed TCRB transcripts. TCRdb's copy holds only in-frame clones and misses some; the assay was immunoSEQ multiplex PCR. The profile shows about 320,000 clones, about 14% of them singletons. The length of the CDR3 is 11 residues. The ends lost 3 bases at V and 7 bases at J; junction bases unmatched: 2. The germline V gene has CDR1 DFQATT and CDR2 SNEGSKA (reference sequence). The genes are TRBV20-1 and TRBJ2-7; 8 nucleotides match TRBD2. Sequenced sample: central memory CD4+ T cells from blood. The origin of this receptor is a man aged 25-40 years in good health. The CDR3, as DNA: TGCAGTGCTAGCGGGGGGGCGGAGCAGTACTTC. As protein: CSASGGAEQYF.